The present T cell receptor beta chain was sequenced within a study of T cells after yellow fever vaccination. Study outcomes and limitations: A limited proportion of clonotypes was detected within both the CD4 and CD8 compartments. When the response was secondary, it was weaker but reached its peak faster, day 5 versus 15. Most clones from primary vaccination resurfaced after the booster (approximately 96% CD4, 88% CD8).

The V gene lost 3 bases and the J gene lost 3 bases, with 11 bases spanning the gap. In germline, CDR1 is SGHVS, CDR2 FQNEAQ. CDR3 length: 14 residues. On this clonotype: Its specificity is not known.

Using its own MiXCR run on the 5' RACE reads, TCRdb lists one record per CDR3 protein. The top ten clones hold approximately 16% of a sample with under 550,000 distinct CDR3 sequences, 21% of them seen once. The chain combines TRBV7-8 with TRBJ1-1; possibly TRBD1 for D (5 bases). This sequence originates from a man between 18 and 35 years old who received the YFV17D yellow fever vaccine. Sequencing used PBMCs, obtained approximately 22 days after the first yellow fever vaccination. The CDR3 nucleotides are TGTGCCAGCAGCTTTACAGGTCGGGACACTGAAGCTTTCTTT. This translates into CASSFTGRDTEAFF.